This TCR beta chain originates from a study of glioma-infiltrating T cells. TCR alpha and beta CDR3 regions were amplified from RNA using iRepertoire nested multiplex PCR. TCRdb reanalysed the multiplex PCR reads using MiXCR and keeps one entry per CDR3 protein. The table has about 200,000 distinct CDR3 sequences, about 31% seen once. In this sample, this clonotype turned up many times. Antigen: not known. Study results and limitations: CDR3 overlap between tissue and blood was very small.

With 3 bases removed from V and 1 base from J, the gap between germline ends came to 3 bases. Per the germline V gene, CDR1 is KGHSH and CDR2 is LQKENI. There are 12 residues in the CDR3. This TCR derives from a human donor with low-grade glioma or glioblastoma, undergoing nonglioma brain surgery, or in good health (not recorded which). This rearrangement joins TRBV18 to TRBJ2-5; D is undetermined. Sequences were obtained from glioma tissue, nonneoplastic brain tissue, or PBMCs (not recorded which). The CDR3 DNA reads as TGTGCCAGCTCACCGGGCCAAGAGACCCAGTACTTC. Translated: CASSPGQETQYF.